This T cell receptor (beta chain) appears in the sequencing data of a study of OX40 agonist ivuxolimab in advanced cancers. For context, the study as a whole: Ivuxolimab, which targeted the costimulatory receptor OX40 (CD134), was an agonistic, fully human IgG2 monoclonal antibody. Prior anti-PD-1, anti-PD-L1 or anti-CTLA-4 therapy was permitted, and approximately 40% of dose-escalation patients had received checkpoint inhibitors. Of the approximately 50 dose-escalation patients, hepatocellular carcinoma was present in approximately 20, melanoma in approximately 15, renal cell carcinoma in 9 and head and neck cancer in 9. Intravenous ivuxolimab was administered to patients every 2 weeks at six dose levels: 0.01, 0.1, 0.3, 1.5, 3 and 10 mg/kg. Partial responses occurred in three dose-escalation patients, of whom one had hepatocellular carcinoma and two had cutaneous melanoma. Peripheral TCRbeta sequencing aimed to test whether ivuxolimab altered TCR sequence diversity and caused clonal T-cell expansion. The paper reports the monotherapy dose-escalation portion (N of about 50 patients) of the phase I ivuxolimab trial. In the dose-escalation cohort, more than 80% of patients were male, and the mean age was around 60 years with a range of roughly 20 to 85. The paper's findings and limits, for the study overall: In the 0.1-3.0 mg/kg groups, partial responders were among the patients with the lowest normalized peripheral clonal expansion, particularly in CD8+ T cells. Low levels of normalized T-cell clonal expansion were also seen in some nonresponding patients. On average, CD8+ T cells showed more expanded clones than CD4+ T cells after ivuxolimab. The antigen specificity of the peripheral T cells that underwent clonal expansion was not determined. At doses of 0.1 to 3.0 mg/kg, clonal expansion of both CD4+ and CD8+ blood T cells was observed from baseline to week 6.

Genomic DNA was isolated from the sorted cells so that the TCRbeta CDR3 region could be sequenced. TCRbeta CDR3 regions were sequenced using the immunoSEQ Assay. This immuneACCESS table, as held by TCRdb, lists in-frame sequences with V and J called but not all clones. Of the missing ones, under half trace to an unresolved V gene in checked studies; the others have no known cause. The sample records under 50,000 clones, 60% to 80% of which are singletons. The ten largest account for 7.9% of the sample. The trial excluded patients who had a history of autoimmune disease or were on systemic immunosuppression. Peripheral blood for TCR sequencing was collected from all dose cohorts at baseline, on cycle 4 day 1, and on cycle 7 day 1. The samples were taken from a phase I, first-in-human, multicenter, open-label dose-escalation trial of ivuxolimab. Adults with locally advanced or metastatic melanoma, renal cell carcinoma, hepatocellular carcinoma or head and neck squamous cell carcinoma were enrolled in the trial. Before TCR sequencing, CD4+ T cells and CD8+ T cells from peripheral blood were sorted into separate populations.

The germline V gene encodes CDR1 LGHNT and CDR2 FRNRAP. V loses 8 bases, J loses 6 bases, and the germline ends lie 23 bases apart. The CDR3 contains 16 residues, cysteine and phenylalanine counted. Only CDR3 DNA remains: 48 bases, in frame from the first base. Notes on this clone: The target of this receptor is not known. One base away there is no much larger clone; base qualities are not given.

The specimen was CD4+ or CD8+ T cells sorted from blood, collected in a trial of the OX40 agonist ivuxolimab. The chain couples TRBV12-5 to TRBJ2-1; TRBD2 is perhaps the D gene, given 6 matching bases. The clonotype originates from an adult with an advanced solid tumor such as melanoma, head and neck, liver or kidney cancer. This receptor carries the CDR3 CASYLGDFPRGNEQFF. The sequenced DNA: TGTGCTAGTTATCTGGGGGACTTCCCTCGGGGCAATGAGCAGTTCTTC.